A selection of T cell receptor beta chains follows, all from one sample in a study of T-cell reconstitution after alpha-beta-depleted transplantation in children. A single record per CDR3 protein comes from TCRdb applying MiXCR to the PCR reads. The sample carries about 350,000 distinct CDR3 sequences, roughly 16% recorded once. Sequenced material: PBMCs, mostly from graft donor cells, taken 360 days after TCRalphabeta/CD19-depleted stem cell transplant. The receptors were sampled from a male patient between 2 and 10 years old who had a stem cell transplant for acute lymphoblastic leukemia, so the T cells may come from the graft donor. CDR3s include the opening cysteine and the closing phenylalanine or tryptophan. The D gene is left open where the match is weak. The size entry is marked missing in some rows and otherwise reads once, few, many or a size class.

D	V	J	size	DNA	CDR3
TRBD2	TRBV12-3/TRBV12-4	TRBJ2-1	-	TGTGCCAGCAGTTGGGCTAGCGGGAGTTCTTACTCCTACAATGAGCAGTTCTTC	CASSWASGSSYSYNEQFF
TRBD1	TRBV9	TRBJ2-3	-	TGTGCCAGCAGCGTTGGGGACAGGGTACTTACAGATACGCAGTATTTT	CASSVGDRVLTDTQYF
TRBD1	TRBV12-3/TRBV12-4	TRBJ1-2	few	TGTGCCAGCAGTAGGGGACAGGGAGATGGCTACACCTTC	CASSRGQGDGYTF
-	TRBV7-2	TRBJ2-3	many	TGTGCCAGCAGCTTAGGACTCCTCGAGGGGGATACGCAGTATTTT	CASSLGLLEGDTQYF
TRBD2	TRBV5-1	TRBJ2-7	-	TGCGCCAGCAGCCCGGGACTAGAACCGGCCGAGCAGTACTTC	CASSPGLEPAEQYF
TRBD2	TRBV4-1	TRBJ2-3	many	TGCGCCAGCGGGAGGGCTGGGTATACGCAGTATTTT	CASGRAGYTQYF
TRBD2	TRBV7-2	TRBJ2-1	few	TGTGCCAGCAGCTTAGGGGGACTAGCGTATAATGAGCAGTTCTTC	CASSLGGLAYNEQFF
TRBD2	TRBV20-1	TRBJ2-5	few	TGCAGTGCTAGACATAGCGGGACTCAAGAGACCCAGTACTTC	CSARHSGTQETQYF
TRBD2	TRBV28	TRBJ2-3	few	TGTGCCAGCAGTTTGTTGACTAGCGGTCTCACAGATACGCAGTATTTT	CASSLLTSGLTDTQYF
-	TRBV4-2	TRBJ2-7	many	TGTGCCAGCAGCCAAAGACCGCCAAGCCAGGGCTGGGACGAGCAGTACTTC	CASSQRPPSQGWDEQYF
-	TRBV6-5	TRBJ2-7	many	TGTGCCAGCAGTTACGAGGGCAGGGGCTACGAGCAGTACTTC	CASSYEGRGYEQYF
-	TRBV20-1	TRBJ2-3	many	TGCAGTGCTAGCCAACTAGCAGAAGGCACAGATACGCAGTATTTT	CSASQLAEGTDTQYF
TRBD2	TRBV12-3/TRBV12-4	TRBJ2-7	few	TGTGCCAGCGCAACCGGGACTAGGGTAGGCGAGCAGTACTTC	CASATGTRVGEQYF
-	TRBV27	TRBJ2-2	few	TGTGCCAGCAGTTTAGAAGGGCCAGCGAACACCGGGGAGCTGTTTTTT	CASSLEGPANTGELFF
-	TRBV28	TRBJ2-1	-	TGTGCCAGCACCTTCAGGGTAGGAGATGAGCAGTTCTTC	CASTFRVGDEQFF
-	TRBV29-1	TRBJ2-3	few	TGCAGCGTTGAATTGCTCCTAGTTACCGGATCGAGCACAGATACGCAGTATTTT	CSVELLLVTGSSTDTQYF
TRBD2	TRBV7-6	TRBJ2-5	few	TGTGCCAGCAGCTTAGGTCCTAGCGGTGAGATACAAGAGACCCAGTACTTC	CASSLGPSGEIQETQYF
-	TRBV18	TRBJ2-7	many	TGTGCCAGCTCACCGGGAGGAGGTTACGAGCAGTACTTC	CASSPGGGYEQYF
TRBD2	TRBV6-2/TRBV6-3	TRBJ2-1	many	TGTGCCAGCAGTTGGACTAGCGGGAGACCGTCCTACAATGAGCAGTTCTTC	CASSWTSGRPSYNEQFF
-	TRBV4-3	TRBJ1-1	few	TGCGCCAGCAGCCAAGAGGCCGGATCTGAAGCTTTCTTT	CASSQEAGSEAFF
-	TRBV4-3	TRBJ1-6	-	TGCGCCAGCAGCCAAGGCGCGTGGGGCACCTATAATTCACCCCTCCACTTT	CASSQGAWGTYNSPLHF
-	TRBV4-1	TRBJ2-7	-	TGCGCCAGCAGCCAAGATAACGAGGGAGTGGGCTACGAGCAGTACTTC	CASSQDNEGVGYEQYF
TRBD1	TRBV20-1	TRBJ2-7	-	TGCAGTGCTAGTGGGACAGGTAGCTCCTACGAGCAGTACTTC	CSASGTGSSYEQYF
-	TRBV12-3/TRBV12-4	TRBJ2-3	few	TGTGCCAGCAGTTTTCGCTATACGCAGTATTTT	CASSFRYTQYF
TRBD2	TRBV29-1	TRBJ2-2	-	TGCAGCGTTGGACTAGCGGGAGGTTCTACCCCCGGGGAGCTGTTTTTT	CSVGLAGGSTPGELFF
TRBD2	TRBV7-9	TRBJ2-1	few	TGTGCCAGCAGCTGGAGGTGGGGACTATACAATGAGCAGTTCTTC	CASSWRWGLYNEQFF
-	TRBV6-1	TRBJ2-1	-	TGTGCCAGCAGTGGGTACGGGGTAATTGAGCAGTTCTTC	CASSGYGVIEQFF
-	TRBV11-2	TRBJ2-2	-	TGTGCCAGCAGCTTACGACTATTTCACACCGGGGAGCTGTTTTTT	CASSLRLFHTGELFF
-	TRBV9	TRBJ2-1	many	TGTGCCAGCAGCGTAGGAGTGTCCTTCTACAATGAGCAGTTCTTC	CASSVGVSFYNEQFF
TRBD2	TRBV5-1	TRBJ2-3	few	TGCGCCAGCAGCTCACTAGCGGGCCCCAGTAGGCAGTATTTT	CASSSLAGPSRQYF
-	TRBV4-2	TRBJ2-5	-	TGTGCCAGCCGCACCTCAGGGGAAGGGACCCAGTACTTC	CASRTSGEGTQYF
-	TRBV15	TRBJ1-5	-	TGTGCCACCAGCAGCGGCAGGGCGGTAGGTCAGCCCCAGCATTTT	CATSSGRAVGQPQHF
-	TRBV7-9	TRBJ2-2	-	TGTGCCAGCAGCTTAGACGGAGTGAACACCGGGGAGCTGTTTTTT	CASSLDGVNTGELFF
-	TRBV28	TRBJ2-7	-	TGTGCCAGCGGGGGTTTCTACGAGCAGTACTTC	CASGGFYEQYF
TRBD2	TRBV7-9	TRBJ2-1	-	TGTGCCAGCAGCTCGGGGGAGGGCCGGGTTGAGCAGTTCTTC	CASSSGEGRVEQFF
-	TRBV10-3	TRBJ2-6	-	TGTGCCATCGGTGTCGGCTCTGGGGCCAACGTCCTGACTTTC	CAIGVGSGANVLTF
-	TRBV12-3/TRBV12-4	TRBJ2-1	-	TGTGCCAGCAGTTGGGTCGGGGGGCGGAATGAGCAGTTCTTC	CASSWVGGRNEQFF
TRBD2	TRBV27	TRBJ2-7	-	TGTGCCAGCAGCTATACTAGCGGGGCCTACGAGCAGTACTTC	CASSYTSGAYEQYF
-	TRBV29-1	TRBJ2-6	-	TGCAGCGTTGACCCTTCTGGGGCCAACGTCCTGACTTTC	CSVDPSGANVLTF
TRBD2	TRBV12-3/TRBV12-4	TRBJ2-7	-	TGTGCCAGCAGCTTCACAAGCGGGAGCCTCTACGAGCAGTACTTC	CASSFTSGSLYEQYF
-	TRBV5-1	TRBJ2-5	-	TGCGCCAGCAGCTTCGGGCAGGGCATTCAAGAGACCCAGTACTTC	CASSFGQGIQETQYF
-	TRBV2	TRBJ2-7	-	TGTGCCAGCAGTGAGGGGGCGGTGAGGGAGTACTTC	CASSEGAVREYF
TRBD2	TRBV4-1	TRBJ2-5	many	TGCGCCAGCAGCCAAGATTTGGTAGCGGGAGGATCTGACCAGTACTTC	CASSQDLVAGGSDQYF
TRBD2	TRBV23-1	TRBJ2-7	few	TGCGCCAGCAGTCTAAGACGGTGCCGGGAGGGTACCGACGAGCAGTACTTC	CASSLRRCREGTDEQYF
-	TRBV27	TRBJ2-7	-	TGTGCCAGCAGTGGAGGGACCCTCCCCTACGAGCAGTACTTC	CASSGGTLPYEQYF
-	TRBV9	TRBJ2-3	-	TGTGCCAGCAGCGCCGGTCGCGTCTCTAGCACAGATACGCAGTATTTT	CASSAGRVSSTDTQYF
-	TRBV12-3/TRBV12-4	TRBJ1-2	many	TGTGCCAGCAGTTTGCTGGGGGGCCATGGCTACACCTTC	CASSLLGGHGYTF
TRBD1	TRBV18	TRBJ1-1	-	TGTGCCAGCTCACCCGTCACAGGGGTTACTGAAGCTTTCTTT	CASSPVTGVTEAFF
-	TRBV5-1	TRBJ2-6	many	TGCGCCAGCAGCATGGCCGGGGGCATCTCTGGGGCCAACGTCCTGACTTTC	CASSMAGGISGANVLTF
TRBD1	TRBV6-5	TRBJ1-2	-	TGTGCCAGCAGTTACTCTTTGACAGGGGCGCCCTATGGCTACACCTTC	CASSYSLTGAPYGYTF